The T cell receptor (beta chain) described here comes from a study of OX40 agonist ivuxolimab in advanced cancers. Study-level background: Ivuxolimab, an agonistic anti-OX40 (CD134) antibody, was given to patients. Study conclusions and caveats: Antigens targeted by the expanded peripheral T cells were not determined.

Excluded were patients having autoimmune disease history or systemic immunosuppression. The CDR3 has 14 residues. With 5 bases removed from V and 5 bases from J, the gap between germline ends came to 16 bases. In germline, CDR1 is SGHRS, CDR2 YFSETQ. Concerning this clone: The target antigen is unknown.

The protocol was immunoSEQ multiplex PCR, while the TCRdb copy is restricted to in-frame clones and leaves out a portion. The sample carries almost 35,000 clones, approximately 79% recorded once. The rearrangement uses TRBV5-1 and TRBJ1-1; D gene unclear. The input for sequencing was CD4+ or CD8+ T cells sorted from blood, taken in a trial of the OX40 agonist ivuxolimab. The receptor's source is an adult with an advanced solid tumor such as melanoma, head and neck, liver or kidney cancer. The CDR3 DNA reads TGCGCCAGCAGGTATGTTGCGGGGTGGACTGAAGCTTTCTTT. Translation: CASRYVAGWTEAFF.